This paragraph covers one T cell receptor beta chain sequence. The antigen remains unidentified. This PCR relied on a set of 60 Vbeta primers and 13 Jbeta primers. Measured with immunoSEQ multiplex PCR; TCRdb has only the in-frame clones, and not every one. The profile covers about 69,000 clones, with roughly four fifths appearing a single time and 20% to 25% taken by the ten largest. This sample is drawn from a study of cytomegalovirus exposure and HLA in healthy donors. Study-level results: Later on, an analysis showed TCR association rates differing by HLA locus, with DRB1 the most and HLA-C the fewest.

V lost 1 base, J lost 7 bases, and 4 bases stayed unmatched. This CDR3 contains 15 residues. The V gene's germline CDR1 is SEHNR and CDR2 FQNEAQ (reference sequence). Source material: PBMCs. The rearrangement uses TRBV7-9 and TRBJ1-5; 10 nucleotides align to TRBD1. This receptor was taken from a woman between 25 and 40 years old in good health and CMV-seropositive. CDR3: CASSLGTGGGQPQHF. The DNA for the CDR3 is TGTGCCAGCAGCTTAGGGACAGGGGGGGGCCAGCCCCAGCATTTT.